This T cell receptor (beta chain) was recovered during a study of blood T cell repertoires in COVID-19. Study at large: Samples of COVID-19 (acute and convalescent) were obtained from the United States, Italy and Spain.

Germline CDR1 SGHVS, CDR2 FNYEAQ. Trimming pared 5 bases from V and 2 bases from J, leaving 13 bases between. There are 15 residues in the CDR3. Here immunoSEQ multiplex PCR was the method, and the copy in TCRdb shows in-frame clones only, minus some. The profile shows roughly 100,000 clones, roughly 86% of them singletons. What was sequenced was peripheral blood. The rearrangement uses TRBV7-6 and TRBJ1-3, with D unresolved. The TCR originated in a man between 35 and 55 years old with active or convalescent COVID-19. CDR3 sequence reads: CASSTPRSAGNTIYF. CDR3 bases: TGTGCCAGCAGCACCCCCCGGTCGGCTGGAAACACCATATATTTT.